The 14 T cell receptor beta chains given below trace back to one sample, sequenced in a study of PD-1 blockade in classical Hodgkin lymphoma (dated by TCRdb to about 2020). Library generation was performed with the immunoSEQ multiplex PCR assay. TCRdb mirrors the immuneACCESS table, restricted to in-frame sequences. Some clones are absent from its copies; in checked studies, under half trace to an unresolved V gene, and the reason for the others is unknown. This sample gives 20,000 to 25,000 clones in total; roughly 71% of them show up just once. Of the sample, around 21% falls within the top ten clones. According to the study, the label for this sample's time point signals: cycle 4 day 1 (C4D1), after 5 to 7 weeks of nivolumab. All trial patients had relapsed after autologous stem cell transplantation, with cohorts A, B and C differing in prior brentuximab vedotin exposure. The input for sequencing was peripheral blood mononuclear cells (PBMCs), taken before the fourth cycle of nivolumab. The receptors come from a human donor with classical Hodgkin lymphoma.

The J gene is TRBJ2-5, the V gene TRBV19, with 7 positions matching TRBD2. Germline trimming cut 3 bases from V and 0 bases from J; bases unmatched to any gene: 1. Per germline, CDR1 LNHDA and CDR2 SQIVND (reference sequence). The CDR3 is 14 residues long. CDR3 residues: CASSIGTNQETQYF. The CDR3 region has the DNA TGTGCCAGTAGTATTGGGACTAACCAAGAGACCCAGTACTTC. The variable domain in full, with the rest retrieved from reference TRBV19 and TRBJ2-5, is DGGITQSPKYLFRKEGQNVTLSCEQNLNHDAMYWYRQDPGQGLRLIYYSQIVNDFQKGDIAEGYSVSREKKESFPLTVTSAQKNPTAFYLCASSIGTNQETQYFGPGTRLLVL.

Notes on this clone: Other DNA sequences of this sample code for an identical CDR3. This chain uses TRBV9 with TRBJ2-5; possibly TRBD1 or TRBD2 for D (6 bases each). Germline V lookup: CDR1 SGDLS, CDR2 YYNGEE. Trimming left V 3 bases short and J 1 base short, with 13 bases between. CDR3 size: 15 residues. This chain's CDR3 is CASSAGGATQETQYF. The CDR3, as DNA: TGTGCCAGCAGCGCCGGGGGCGCGACCCAAGAGACCCAGTACTTC.

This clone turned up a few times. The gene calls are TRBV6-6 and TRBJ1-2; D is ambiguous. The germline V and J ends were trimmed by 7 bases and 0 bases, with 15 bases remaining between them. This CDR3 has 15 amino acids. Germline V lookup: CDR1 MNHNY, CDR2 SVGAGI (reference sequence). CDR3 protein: CASNPRGGSNYGYTF. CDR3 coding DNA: TGTGCCAGCAACCCAAGAGGCGGATCTAACTATGGCTACACCTTC.

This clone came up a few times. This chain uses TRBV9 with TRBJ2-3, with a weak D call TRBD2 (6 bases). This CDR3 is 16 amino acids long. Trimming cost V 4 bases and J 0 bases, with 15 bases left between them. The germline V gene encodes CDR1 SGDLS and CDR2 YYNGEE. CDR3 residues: CASSLEGRPSTDTQYF. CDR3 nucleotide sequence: TGTGCCAGCAGCCTGGAGGGGAGGCCTAGCACAGATACGCAGTATTTT.

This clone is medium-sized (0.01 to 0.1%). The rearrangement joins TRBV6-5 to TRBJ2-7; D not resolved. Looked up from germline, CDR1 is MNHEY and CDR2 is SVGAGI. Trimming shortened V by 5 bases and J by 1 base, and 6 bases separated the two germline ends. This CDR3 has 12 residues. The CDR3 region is CASSPHSYEQYF. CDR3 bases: TGTGCCAGCAGTCCTCATTCCTACGAGCAGTACTTC.

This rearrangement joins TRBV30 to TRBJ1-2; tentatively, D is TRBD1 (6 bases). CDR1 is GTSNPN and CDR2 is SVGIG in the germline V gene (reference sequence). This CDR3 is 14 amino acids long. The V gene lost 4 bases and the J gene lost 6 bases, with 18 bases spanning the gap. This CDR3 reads CAWTRQAGGHGYTF. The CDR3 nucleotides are TGTGCCTGGACCCGACAGGCGGGGGGCCATGGCTACACCTTC.

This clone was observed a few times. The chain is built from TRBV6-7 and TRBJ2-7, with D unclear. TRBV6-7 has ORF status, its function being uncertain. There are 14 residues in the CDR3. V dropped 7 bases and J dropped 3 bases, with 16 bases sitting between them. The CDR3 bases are TGTGCCAGCAACGCCCAGCTACCGAACTACGAGCAGTACTTC. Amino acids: CASNAQLPNYEQYF.

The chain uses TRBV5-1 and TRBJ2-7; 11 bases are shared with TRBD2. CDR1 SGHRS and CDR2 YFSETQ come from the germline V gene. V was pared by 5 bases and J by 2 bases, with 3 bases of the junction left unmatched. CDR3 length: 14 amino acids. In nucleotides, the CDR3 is TGCGCCAGCAGAAAGACTAGCGGGACCTACGAGCAGTACTTC. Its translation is CASRKTSGTYEQYF.

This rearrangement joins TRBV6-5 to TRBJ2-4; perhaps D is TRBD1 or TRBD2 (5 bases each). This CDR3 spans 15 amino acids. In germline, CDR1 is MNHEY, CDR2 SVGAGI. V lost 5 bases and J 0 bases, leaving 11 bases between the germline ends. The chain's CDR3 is CASSRDAIAKNIQYF. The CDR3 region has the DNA TGTGCCAGCAGTCGGGACGCTATAGCCAAAAACATTCAGTACTTC.

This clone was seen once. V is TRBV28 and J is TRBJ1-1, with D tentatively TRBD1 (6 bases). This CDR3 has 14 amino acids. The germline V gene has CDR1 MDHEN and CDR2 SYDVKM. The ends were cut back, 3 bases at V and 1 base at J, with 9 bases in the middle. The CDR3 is CASSFGTTNTEAFF. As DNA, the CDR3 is TGTGCCAGCAGTTTCGGGACAACGAACACTGAAGCTTTCTTT.

In DNA form, the CDR3 reads TGTGCCAGCAGTTCTGCCGGGACAGGCTTCCATGAGCAGTTCTTC. This codes for CASSSAGTGFHEQFF. The chain uses TRBV7-2 and TRBJ2-1; 8 nucleotides agree with TRBD1. Trimming at V came to 6 bases and at J to 8 bases, leaving 12 bases not matched to a gene. The CDR3 is made up of 15 amino acids. Germline CDR1 and CDR2: SGHTA and FQGNSA.

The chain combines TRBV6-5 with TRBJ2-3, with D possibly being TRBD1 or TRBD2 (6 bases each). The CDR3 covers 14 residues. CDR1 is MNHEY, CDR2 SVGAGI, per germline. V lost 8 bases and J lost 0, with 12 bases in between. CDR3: CASGGRVSTDTQYF. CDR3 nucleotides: TGTGCCAGCGGGGGGCGGGTTAGCACAGATACGCAGTATTTT.

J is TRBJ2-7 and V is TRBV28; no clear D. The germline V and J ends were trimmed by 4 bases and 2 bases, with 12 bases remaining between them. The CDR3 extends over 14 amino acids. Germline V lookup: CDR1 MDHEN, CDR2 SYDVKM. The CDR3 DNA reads TGTGCCAGCAGTTCCCCCGACGGCACCTACGAGCAGTACTTC. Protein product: CASSSPDGTYEQYF.

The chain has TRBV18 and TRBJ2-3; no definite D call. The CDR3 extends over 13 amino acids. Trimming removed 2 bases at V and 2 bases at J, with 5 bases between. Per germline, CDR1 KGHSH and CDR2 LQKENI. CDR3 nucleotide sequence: TGTGCCAGCTCACCAATTCACACAGATACGCAGTATTTT. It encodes CASSPIHTDTQYF.